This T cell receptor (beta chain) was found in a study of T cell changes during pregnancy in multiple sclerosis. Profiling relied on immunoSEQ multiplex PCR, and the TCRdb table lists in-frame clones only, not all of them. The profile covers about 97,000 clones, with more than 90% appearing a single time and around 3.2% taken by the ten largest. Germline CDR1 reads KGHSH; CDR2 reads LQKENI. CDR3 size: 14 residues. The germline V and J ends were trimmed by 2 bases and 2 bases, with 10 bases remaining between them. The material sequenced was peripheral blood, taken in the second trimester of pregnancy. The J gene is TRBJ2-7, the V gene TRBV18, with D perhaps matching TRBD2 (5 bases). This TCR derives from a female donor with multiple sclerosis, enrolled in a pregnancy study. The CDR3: CASSPGLSTYEQYF. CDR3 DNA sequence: TGTGCCAGCTCACCAGGACTTTCCACCTACGAGCAGTACTTC.